A selection of T cell receptor beta chains follows, all from one sample in a study of vaccination and CD4 T cells after COVID-19. Antigens for these TCRs are unknown. A single record per CDR3 protein comes from TCRdb applying MiXCR to the PCR reads. The top ten clones hold more than 9.5% of a sample with over 10,000 distinct CDR3 sequences, 50% to 65% of them seen once. The sequencing sample was made of CD4+ T cells from blood, cultured in vitro. Receptor source: a human donor who had recovered from COVID-19. The conserved cysteine and the conserved F or W are not part of the CDR3 here. The listing skips clone size in some rows; elsewhere it reads once, few, many or a size class.

v_call	j_call	clone_size	cdr3_aa
TRBV7-3	TRBJ1-3	few	ASSPQPGNTIY
TRBV4-1	TRBJ1-2	medium-sized	ASSQDHGAGVGYT
TRBV2	TRBJ1-1	NA	ASTGLQNTEAF
TRBV7-9	TRBJ1-1	NA	ASSLPPRGGTEAF
TRBV19	TRBJ2-2	NA	ATSRGGLDTGELF
TRBV6-1	TRBJ1-2	NA	ASSRTANYGYT
TRBV12-3/TRBV12-4	TRBJ2-7	NA	ASSPVAAYNEQY
TRBV28	TRBJ2-3	NA	ASSTGTSAGSTDTQY
TRBV20-1	TRBJ2-3	NA	SARDDGAASTDTQY
TRBV7-2	TRBJ1-2	NA	ASSLTGGSWDYGYT
TRBV27	TRBJ2-1	NA	ASQTRARPSSYNEQF
TRBV10-3	TRBJ2-3	NA	AISGGQGSTDTQY
TRBV6-2/TRBV6-3	TRBJ2-1	NA	ASSGRTGNNYNEQF
TRBV10-2	TRBJ2-1	few	ASSESSRPNNEQF